Each of the 21 T cell receptor beta chains below was sequenced from the same sample in a study of shared clonotypes between healthy human individuals. Method: immunoSEQ multiplex PCR; TCRdb's copy keeps in-frame clones and lacks some. Of about 1 million clones listed, around 76% were seen once; the top ten hold 1.4% to 1.5%. Specimen: memory CD4+ T cells sorted from blood. The subset denotes: CD45RA-negative fraction. These receptor sequences come from a man younger than 30 in good health.

This clone was counted between two and nine times. V and J are TRBV9 and TRBJ1-3; D is uncertain. The CDR3 contains 18 residues. The germline V gene has CDR1 SGDLS and CDR2 YYNGEE. V gave up 0 bases and J gave up 0 bases, with 16 bases separating them. CDR3 DNA sequence: TGTGCCAGCAGCGTAGACCCGGCGGGCCGAAGCTCTGGAAACACCATATATTTT. Its protein is CASSVDPAGRSSGNTIYF.

This clone has a single count. The chain links TRBV7-2 to TRBJ2-7, with TRBD1 matching over 7 bases. The junction had 6 bases not matched to a gene; V was cut back by 4 bases and J by 3 bases. Per the germline V gene, CDR1 is SGHTA and CDR2 is FQGNSA. The CDR3 has 14 amino acids. CDR3 nucleotide sequence: TGTGCCAGCAGCTCCCCCGGGACAGTCTACGAGCAGTACTTC. This sequence encodes CASSSPGTVYEQYF.

The chain uses TRBV10-3 and TRBJ2-3; D is possibly TRBD1 or TRBD2 (5 bases each). CDR1 ENHRY and CDR2 SYGVKD come from the germline V gene. The CDR3 runs to 14 residues. Trimming stripped 4 bases from V and 4 bases from J, with 12 bases between. The CDR3 is CAISVGLAADTQYF. In nucleotides, the CDR3 is TGTGCCATCAGTGTGGGGCTAGCCGCAGATACGCAGTATTTT.

This clone was counted a few times. This rearrangement joins TRBV11-3 to TRBJ1-5; D gene unclear. V lost 4 bases to trimming and J lost 7 bases, with 20 bases between them. The germline V gene has CDR1 SGHNT and CDR2 YENEEA. The CDR3 runs to 16 residues. The CDR3 is CASSSHSDRNGQPQHF. CDR3 DNA: TGTGCCAGCAGCTCTCACTCGGACCGAAACGGCCAGCCCCAGCATTTT.

The chain uses TRBV19 and TRBJ2-5; 13 bases align to TRBD2. J gave up 2 bases and V 5 bases, and 2 bases lay outside the gene matches. The length of the CDR3 is 15 residues. Germline CDR1 is LNHDA and CDR2 is SQIVND (reference sequence). The CDR3, as DNA: TGTGCCAGTAGTTGGGGACTAGCGGGGCAAGAGACCCAGTACTTC. Its translation is CASSWGLAGQETQYF.

V gene TRBV25-1 combines with J gene TRBJ1-2; no definite D call. The CDR3 covers 17 residues. Trimming pared 2 bases from V and 3 bases from J, leaving 19 bases between. Germline V gives CDR1 MGHDK, CDR2 SYGVNS. This CDR3 is CASSESSSPGRYYGYTF. The DNA of the CDR3 is TGTGCCAGCAGTGAAAGTTCCAGCCCCGGGAGATACTATGGCTACACCTTC.

The chain carries TRBV27 and TRBJ1-2, with D tentatively TRBD1 (6 bases). This CDR3 has 16 residues. The V gene lost 6 bases and the J gene lost 5 bases, with 22 bases spanning the gap. Germline lookup yields CDR1 MNHEY and CDR2 SMNVEV (reference sequence). The CDR3 protein is CASSPNAGAPYYGYTF. The CDR3 DNA reads as TGTGCCAGCAGCCCGAATGCGGGGGCCCCTTATTATGGCTACACCTTC.

The rearrangement links TRBV6-1 to TRBJ2-5, with 8 bases identical to TRBD2. The CDR3 runs to 15 residues. J gave up 4 bases and V 5 bases, and 9 bases lay outside the gene matches. From germline, CDR1 is MNHNS and CDR2 SASEGT. The CDR3 loop is CASSKLSRGGETQYF. The CDR3 nucleotides are TGTGCCAGCAGTAAACTGTCCCGGGGGGGAGAGACCCAGTACTTC.

The V gene is TRBV2, the J gene TRBJ2-5; the match to TRBD2 covers 9 bases. The ends lost 2 bases at V and 5 bases at J; junction bases unmatched: 6. This CDR3 comprises 15 residues. Germline V lookup: CDR1 SNHLY, CDR2 FYNNEI. CDR3 sequence (DNA): TGTGCCAGCAGTGAAAGCGGGGGGCGACGGGAGACCCAGTACTTC. Translating it yields CASSESGGRRETQYF.

The chain employs TRBV30 and TRBJ1-1; unclear D gene. The CDR3 extends over 15 amino acids. The germline V gene encodes CDR1 GTSNPN and CDR2 SVGIG (reference sequence). V lost 4 bases, J lost 0 bases, and 15 bases lay in between. CDR3 coding DNA: TGTGCCTGGATTCCCGGGCGGGTAATGAACACTGAAGCTTTCTTT. This codes for CAWIPGRVMNTEAFF.

The CDR3 loop reads CASSPDVAGAQETQYF. In DNA, the CDR3 is TGCGCCAGCAGCCCGGACGTAGCGGGGGCTCAAGAGACCCAGTACTTC. The genes are TRBV5-1 and TRBJ2-5; 9 positions match TRBD2. The CDR3 totals 16 residues. Trimming took 4 bases from V and 2 from J; bases not matched to a gene: 9. Germline lookup yields CDR1 SGHRS and CDR2 YFSETQ.

Comment on this clone: The same CDR3 can be traced to other DNA sequences in this sample. CDR3 sequence reads: CASSSRQGSTDTQYF. The CDR3 DNA follows: TGTGCCAGCAGCTCCCGACAGGGTAGCACAGATACGCAGTATTTT. This chain links TRBV11-1 with TRBJ2-3, with TRBD1 identical over 7 bases. This CDR3 comprises 15 residues. The V and J ends lost 4 bases and 0 bases, in that order; junction bases with no gene match: 4. Germline V gene data show CDR1 as SGHAT and CDR2 as FQDESV (reference sequence).

The chain uses TRBV29-1 and TRBJ2-1, with 7 bases aligning to TRBD1. V was clipped by 7 bases and J by 4 bases; unmatched bases: 10. The CDR3 extends over 14 amino acids. Germline lookup yields CDR1 SQVTM and CDR2 ANQGSEA. The chain's CDR3 is CSAKTGSGYNEQFF. The CDR3 region has the DNA TGCAGCGCTAAGACAGGGTCCGGGTACAATGAGCAGTTCTTC.

The sample holds many counts of this clone. The chain couples TRBV25-1 to TRBJ1-6; no clear D gene. CDR3 length: 16 residues. From germline, CDR1 is MGHDK and CDR2 SYGVNS. V was cut by 1 base and J by 9 bases, with 16 bases left in between. CDR3 DNA: TGTGCCAGCAGTGAATCGGGCAGCCGGATTCGTTCACCCCTCCACTTT. This encodes CASSESGSRIRSPLHF.

This clone occurred many times. One end of the junction varies from germline; a read error may be responsible. This rearrangement joins TRBV7-7 to TRBJ2-1, with D unresolved. The CDR3 extends over 13 amino acids. Germline values: CDR1 SSHAT, CDR2 FNYEAQ (reference sequence). The CDR3 here is CASSLGFGNEQFF. The CDR3 DNA follows: TGTGCTAGCAGCTTAGGATTCGGCAATGAGCAGTTCTTC. Full variable domain (outside the CDR3, taken from reference TRBV7-7 and TRBJ2-1): GAGVSQSPRYKVTKRGQDVTLRCDPISSHATLYWYQQALGQGPEFLTYFNYEAQPDKSGLPSDRFSAERPEGSISTLTIQRTEQRDSAMYRCASSLGFGNEQFFGPGTRLTVL.

V gene TRBV5-1 combines with J gene TRBJ2-3, with 8 bases matching TRBD1. Germline V CDR1 and CDR2: SGHRS, YFSETQ. J was trimmed by 3 bases and V by 0 bases; bases with no gene match: 6. The CDR3 totals 16 residues. The CDR3 loop is CASSLAIGQGTDTQYF. The CDR3 region has the DNA TGCGCCAGCAGCTTGGCCATCGGACAGGGTACAGATACGCAGTATTTT. Drawing the rest from reference TRBV5-1 and TRBJ2-3, the complete variable domain is KAGVTQTPRYLIKTRGQQVTLSCSPISGHRSVSWYQQTPGQGLQFLFEYFSETQRNKGNFPGRFSGRQFSNSRSEMNVSTLELGDSALYLCASSLAIGQGTDTQYFGPGTRLTVL.

The genes are TRBV5-1 and TRBJ2-7; 7 nucleotides align to TRBD2. This CDR3 is 12 amino acids long. Germline V gene lookup returns CDR1 SGHRS and CDR2 YFSETQ. With V trimmed by 3 bases and J by 6 bases, 3 bases remained unmatched. CDR3 sequence (DNA): TGCGCCAGCAGCTGGGACTACCGCGAGCAGTACTTC. It translates to CASSWDYREQYF.

The V and J genes are TRBV6-1 and TRBJ1-5, with 7 bases identical to TRBD1. This CDR3 spans 20 amino acids. V shed 4 bases and J 0 bases; nucleotides not matched to a gene: 18. CDR1 MNHNS and CDR2 SASEGT come from the germline V gene. The CDR3 nucleotides read TGTGCCAGCAGTGCATCCGGCCGTGGGACAGCATCTTATAGCAATCAGCCCCAGCATTTT. It codes for CASSASGRGTASYSNQPQHF.

V and J are TRBV6-1 and TRBJ1-2, with D unclear. The CDR3 sequence is 12 residues long. Trimming stripped 4 bases from V and 0 bases from J, with 3 bases between. The germline V gene encodes CDR1 MNHNS and CDR2 SASEGT. The DNA of the CDR3 is TGTGCCAGCAGTGCGGCTAACTATGGCTACACCTTC. Protein product: CASSAANYGYTF.

This clone was found a few times. V usage is TRBV10-1 and J usage is TRBJ2-7, with no clear D. V lost 3 bases, J lost 13 bases, and 19 bases lay in between. This CDR3 is built from 13 residues. Germline CDR1 reads WNHNN; CDR2 reads SYGVQD (reference sequence). The CDR3 spells CASSDIAATQVYF. The DNA for the CDR3 is TGCGCCAGCAGTGATATCGCCGCCACCCAAGTCTACTTC.

This clone was recorded once. CDR3 protein: CASSTRYGYTF. DNA of the CDR3: TGTGCCAGTAGTACGCGCTATGGCTACACCTTC. The chain recombines TRBV19 with TRBJ1-2; the D is unclear. V was cut by 4 bases and J by 4 bases, with 4 bases left in between. CDR1 is LNHDA, CDR2 SQIVND, per germline (reference sequence). CDR3 size: 11 residues.